The 10 T cell receptor beta chains below were found in one sample sequenced in a study of cytotoxic CD8 clonotypes in ibrutinib-treated CLL. Measured with immunoSEQ multiplex PCR; TCRdb has only the in-frame clones, and not every one. The table has over 200,000 clones, roughly three quarters seen once. This sample comprised PBMCs, obtained after 12 months of ibrutinib treatment. The source of these receptors is a human donor with chronic lymphocytic leukemia.

The chain combines TRBV4-2 with TRBJ1-2, with 10 bases aligning to TRBD1. V gave up 2 bases and J gave up 4 bases; unmatched junction bases: 13. CDR1 is LGHNA and CDR2 is YNFKEQ in the germline V gene. The CDR3 is made up of 18 amino acids. The CDR3 nucleotides read TGTGCCAGCAGCCAAATTATTCGTTCGGGACAGGGGAGCTATGGCTACACCTTC. This codes for CASSQIIRSGQGSYGYTF.

The V call is TRBV4-1, the J call TRBJ2-3, with no clear D. Looked up from germline, CDR1 is MGHRA and CDR2 is YSYEKL. The ends were cut back, 1 base at V and 5 bases at J, with 7 bases in the middle. The CDR3 contains 13 residues. The CDR3 sequence: CASSQVSVDTQYF. CDR3 DNA: TGCGCCAGCAGCCAAGTCTCCGTAGATACGCAGTATTTT.

The V call is TRBV7-2, the J call TRBJ1-1; D perhaps matches TRBD1 (6 bases). The CDR3 runs 15 residues. Trimming left V 5 bases short and J 0 bases short, with 13 bases between. Germline V gene sequence: CDR1 SGHTA, CDR2 FQGNSA. The CDR3 DNA reads TGTGCCAGCAGCCTGTGGGGGGCGATGAACACTGAAGCTTTCTTT. This gives the protein CASSLWGAMNTEAFF.

This chain joins TRBV7-8 and TRBJ1-2; 7 nucleotides align to TRBD1. V trimming: 4 bases; J trimming: 3 bases; junction bases outside the gene matches: 5. This CDR3 is 14 amino acids long. Germline-derived CDR1 and CDR2 are SGHVS and FQNEAQ. The CDR3 loop reads CASSSGQRHYGYTF. In DNA, the CDR3 is TGTGCCAGCAGCTCGGGACAGCGACACTATGGCTACACCTTC.

This clone has only one observation. This chain joins TRBV18 and TRBJ1-1, with no clear D. From germline, CDR1 is KGHSH and CDR2 LQKENI. V dropped 0 bases and J dropped 9 bases, with 14 bases sitting between them. CDR3 length: 14 residues. The CDR3, as DNA: TGTGCCAGCTCACCACCTGACACCAGGCTTAAAGCTTTCTTT. Amino acid sequence: CASSPPDTRLKAFF. The variable domain in full, completed from reference TRBV18 and TRBJ1-1, reads NAGVMQNPRHLVRRRGQEARLRCSPMKGHSHVYWYRQLPEEGLKFMVYLQKENIIDESGMPKERFSAEFPKEGPSILRIQQVVRGDSAAYFCASSPPDTRLKAFFGQGTRLTVV.

This clone is a singleton in its sample. This same CDR3 is encoded by further DNA sequences in the sample. This chain links TRBV28 with TRBJ1-5, with a tentative D call TRBD1 (5 bases). V dropped 3 bases and J dropped 7 bases, with 13 bases sitting between them. The CDR3 is made up of 14 amino acids. Germline V lookup: CDR1 MDHEN, CDR2 SYDVKM. The CDR3 loop is CASSLGQGRQPQHF. DNA for the CDR3: TGTGCCAGCAGTTTGGGTCAGGGTCGGCAGCCCCAGCATTTT.

The chain carries TRBV29-1 and TRBJ2-5; perhaps TRBD2 as D (5 bases). The CDR3 consists of 12 residues. Germline lookup yields CDR1 SQVTM and CDR2 ANQGSEA. V gave up 4 bases and J gave up 1 base, with 7 bases separating them. In DNA, the CDR3 is TGCAGCGTTGTGGGAGCCCAAGAGACCCAGTACTTC. Encoded protein: CSVVGAQETQYF.

V is TRBV6-5 and J is TRBJ2-7, with 7 bases matching TRBD2. CDR3 size: 16 residues. The J segment lost 1 base and the V segment lost 0 bases, leaving 6 bases of the junction unmatched. CDR1 is MNHEY and CDR2 is SVGAGI in the germline V gene. CDR3 in DNA: TGTGCCAGCAGTTACTCGATGGGAGGGGCTTCCTACGAGCAGTACTTC. Amino acid sequence: CASSYSMGGASYEQYF.

This clone was counted a single time. The chain joins TRBV20-1 to TRBJ1-1, with 7 bases matching TRBD1. V was clipped by 5 bases and J by 7 bases; unmatched bases: 1. Germline V gene sequence: CDR1 DFQATT, CDR2 SNEGSKA (reference sequence). CDR3 length: 10 residues. The CDR3 sequence is CSAGDSEAFF. The CDR3 nucleotides read TGCAGTGCTGGGGACAGTGAAGCTTTCTTT.

The chain has TRBV10-1 and TRBJ1-4; 7 bases line up with TRBD1. The CDR3 is made up of 14 amino acids. Germline loops: CDR1 WNHNN, CDR2 SYGVQD (reference sequence). Losses at the gene ends were 6 bases for V and 1 base for J; bases not matched to a gene: 2. The CDR3 here is CASSSGGTNEKLFF. The CDR3 nucleotides are TGCGCCAGCAGCTCAGGGGGAACTAATGAAAAACTGTTTTTT.